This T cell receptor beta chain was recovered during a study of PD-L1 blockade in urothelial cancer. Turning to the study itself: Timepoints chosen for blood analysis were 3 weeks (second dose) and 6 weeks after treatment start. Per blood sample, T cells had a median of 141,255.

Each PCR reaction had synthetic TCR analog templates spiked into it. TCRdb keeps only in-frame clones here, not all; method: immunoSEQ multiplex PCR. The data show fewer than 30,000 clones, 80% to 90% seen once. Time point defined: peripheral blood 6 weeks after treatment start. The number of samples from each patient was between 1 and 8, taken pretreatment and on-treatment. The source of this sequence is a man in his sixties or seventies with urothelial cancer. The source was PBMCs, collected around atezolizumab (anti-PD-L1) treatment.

The CDR3 DNA reads TGCGCCAGCAGCCAAGCGCAAGGGGGGACCCAGTACTTC. As protein: CASSQAQGGTQYF. This chain joins TRBV4-3 and TRBJ2-5; tentatively, D is TRBD1 (6 bases). V lost 1 base and J lost 7, with 10 bases in between. The CDR3 sequence is 13 residues long. Per the germline V gene, CDR1 is LGHNA and CDR2 is YSLEER.